This TCR beta chain was sequenced for a study of control samples from healthy donors and cancer patients. The trim removed 0 bases at V and 6 bases at J, leaving 10 bases unmatched. The CDR3 has 18 amino acids. CDR1 SGHVS and CDR2 FQNEAQ come from the germline V gene. Measured with immunoSEQ multiplex PCR; TCRdb has only the in-frame clones, and not every one. The top ten clones hold roughly 3.2% of a sample with over 120,000 clones, 91% of them seen once. The receptor comes from a young man in good health. This chain connects TRBV7-8 to TRBJ1-4, with 10 bases identical to TRBD1. Sample: blood. DNA for the CDR3: TGTGCCAGCAGCTTAGCGCCCGTGACAGGGGGCGCCGATGAAAAACTGTTTTTT. Translating it yields CASSLAPVTGGADEKLFF.